This T cell receptor beta chain appears in the sequencing data of a study of blood T cell repertoires in COVID-19. Sequenced by immunoSEQ multiplex PCR; TCRdb stores in-frame clones only, minus some. The sample yields approximately 190,000 clones, nearly 90% seen once. This CDR3 region has 15 residues. The V gene end was trimmed by 5 bases and the J gene end by 0 bases; junction bases not matched to a gene: 2. Per the germline V gene, CDR1 is SGHTA and CDR2 is FQGTGA. The chain recombines TRBV7-3 with TRBJ2-3, with TRBD2 identical over 10 bases. This TCR came from a man between 60 and 75 years old with active or convalescent COVID-19. Source material: peripheral blood. CDR3 sequence reads: CASSLSGGSTDTQYF. CDR3 sequence (DNA): TGTGCCAGCAGCCTTAGCGGGGGGAGCACAGATACGCAGTATTTT. Together with reference TRBV7-3 and TRBJ2-3, the CDR3 gives the full variable domain: GAGVSQTPSNKVTEKGKYVELRCDPISGHTALYWYRQSLGQGPEFLIYFQGTGAADDSGLPNDRFFAVRPEGSVSTLKIQRTERGDSAVYLCASSLSGGSTDTQYFGPGTRLTVL.